One sample yielded the 24 T cell receptor beta chains listed below, sequenced in a study of T-cell memory formation after mild COVID-19. TCRdb independently ran MiXCR on the 5' RACE reads; one entry per CDR3 protein. This sample carries about 350,000 distinct CDR3 sequences, under 30% of them seen once, and the ten largest clones take approximately 12%. The sample taken for sequencing was PBMCs or a T cell subset sorted from them (not recorded which). The receptors were sampled from an adult woman who had mild COVID-19 (a few samples of this study predate the infection). Cell type and time point are not known.

A few counts support this clonotype. The J gene is TRBJ2-1, the V gene TRBV7-3; TRBD2 aligns across 9 bases. The CDR3 has 16 residues. Germline assignment: CDR1 SGHTA and CDR2 FQGTGA. The V segment lost 2 bases and the J segment 4 bases; nucleotides outside the gene matches: 6. CDR3 amino acids: CASSLELAGRYNEQFF. The CDR3 nucleotides are TGTGCCAGCAGCTTAGAACTAGCGGGCCGTTACAATGAGCAGTTCTTC.

The V gene is TRBV7-6, the J gene TRBJ2-7; 7 bases line up with TRBD2. CDR3 length: 16 residues. J was trimmed by 4 bases and V by 7 bases; bases with no gene match: 16. Germline-derived CDR1 and CDR2 are SGHVS and FNYEAQ. CDR3 loop: CASKREPIEGAYEQYF. CDR3 sequence (DNA): TGTGCCAGCAAGCGGGAACCGATTGAAGGGGCTTACGAGCAGTACTTC.

The sample holds a few counts of this clonotype. J is TRBJ2-5 and V is TRBV5-5; D perhaps matches TRBD2 (5 bases). In germline, CDR1 is SGHKS, CDR2 YYEKEE (reference sequence). The CDR3 is 14 residues long. The V and J ends lost 4 bases and 2 bases respectively, with 12 bases between them. CDR3 nucleotide sequence: TGTGCCAGCAGCCTGCAATCGGGGCAAGAGACCCAGTACTTC. The encoded protein is CASSLQSGQETQYF.

The chain recombines TRBV11-2 with TRBJ1-1; D gene unclear. V dropped 0 bases and J dropped 6 bases, with 8 bases sitting between them. The CDR3 sequence is 13 residues long. Per germline, CDR1 SGHAT and CDR2 FQNNGV. CDR3 sequence reads: CASSLEARAEAFF. CDR3 sequence (DNA): TGTGCCAGCAGCTTAGAGGCGAGAGCTGAAGCTTTCTTT.

This clonotype was detected a few times. This chain links TRBV29-1 with TRBJ2-5, with D perhaps TRBD2 (5 bases). The CDR3 loop spans 15 amino acids. Germline CDR1 reads SQVTM; CDR2 reads ANQGSEA. With 1 base removed from V and 7 bases from J, the gap between germline ends came to 19 bases. CDR3: CSVEGAASWSLTQYF. CDR3 bases: TGCAGCGTTGAAGGGGCGGCTAGCTGGTCGTTGACCCAGTACTTC.

V is TRBV6-5 and J is TRBJ1-3; D gene unclear. The CDR3 consists of 11 residues. Deletions cut 6 bases from V and 4 bases from J, with 4 bases between. Germline CDR1 MNHEY, CDR2 SVGAGI. The CDR3 nucleotides are TGTGCCAGCAGAAAAGGAAACACCATATATTTT. Its protein is CASRKGNTIYF.

This clonotype was detected only a few times. The chain carries TRBV9 and TRBJ2-5, with 7 nucleotides matching TRBD2. CDR1 is SGDLS, CDR2 YYNGEE, per germline. The CDR3 contains 15 residues. V lost 0 bases to trimming and J lost 4 bases; unmatched junction nucleotides: 6. The CDR3 DNA follows: TGTGCCAGCAGCGTAGAAGTAGCGGGCGGAGAGACCCAGTACTTC. Its protein is CASSVEVAGGETQYF. The full variable domain, rest sourced from reference TRBV9 and TRBJ2-5, is DSGVTQTPKHLITATGQRVTLRCSPRSGDLSVYWYQQSLDQGLQFLIQYYNGEERAKGNILERFSAQQFPDLHSELNLSSLELGDSALYFCASSVEVAGGETQYFGPGTRLLVL.

A few counts support this clonotype. The V call is TRBV11-1, the J call TRBJ2-5, with D perhaps TRBD1 or TRBD2 (6 bases each). Deletions cut 5 bases from V and 6 bases from J, with 16 bases between. Germline V CDR1 and CDR2: SGHAT, FQDESV (reference sequence). The CDR3 covers 14 residues. The CDR3 region is CASSAQGGQKTQYF. The CDR3 DNA reads as TGTGCCAGCAGCGCCCAAGGGGGGCAAAAGACCCAGTACTTC.

The gene calls are TRBV13 and TRBJ2-3; D gene uncertain. The CDR3 contains 14 residues. The germline gives CDR1 PRHDT, CDR2 FYEKMQ (reference sequence). The germline V and J ends were trimmed by 3 bases and 2 bases, with 9 bases remaining between them. CDR3 coding DNA: TGTGCCAGCAGCTTTCCGGAGTACACAGATACGCAGTATTTT. Protein: CASSFPEYTDTQYF.

The rearrangement uses TRBV11-3 and TRBJ2-4, with 11 bases aligning to TRBD2. Germline CDR1 is SGHNT and CDR2 is YENEEA. CDR3 length: 12 residues. V dropped 8 bases and J dropped 7; count of bases not matched to a gene: 1. The CDR3 DNA sequence: TGTGCCAGCGCTAGCGGGAGGAACATTCAGTACTTC. Translated: CASASGRNIQYF. The full variable domain, completed using reference TRBV11-3 and TRBJ2-4, is EAGVVQSPRYKIIEKKQPVAFWCNPISGHNTLYWYLQNLGQGPELLIRYENEEAVDDSQLPKDRFSAERLKGVDSTLKIQPAELGDSAVYLCASASGRNIQYFGAGTRLSVL.

The chain joins TRBV18 to TRBJ1-1; unclear D gene. The V gene lost 3 bases and the J gene lost 2 bases, with 16 bases spanning the gap. Germline CDR1 and CDR2: KGHSH and LQKENI. The length of the CDR3 is 16 residues. CDR3 DNA: TGTGCCAGCTCACCTCGCGGCTGGTCCCCAAACACTGAAGCTTTCTTT. This encodes CASSPRGWSPNTEAFF.

This clonotype came up a few times. V usage is TRBV12-3 or TRBV12-4 and J usage is TRBJ2-5; 8 nucleotides agree with TRBD2. This CDR3 has 13 amino acids. J gave up 5 bases and V 7 bases, and 6 bases lay outside the gene matches. The CDR3 sequence: CASILGRGETQYF. The CDR3 DNA follows: TGTGCCAGCATCCTCGGGAGGGGTGAGACCCAGTACTTC.

The V gene is TRBV7-3, the J gene TRBJ1-2, with D unresolved. The CDR3 is made up of 12 amino acids. V dropped 4 bases and J dropped 7 bases, with 10 bases sitting between them. Germline V CDR1 and CDR2: SGHTA, FQGTGA. CDR3 sequence (DNA): TGTGCCAGCAGCTCCCGTCTAGGTGGCTACACCTTC. Its translation: CASSSRLGGYTF.

DNA for the CDR3: TGTGCCAGCAGTTACTCTGGCAGGGGGACTGGAAACACCATATATTTT. Translated, it gives CASSYSGRGTGNTIYF. This chain joins TRBV6-5 and TRBJ1-3; 7 bases are a match to TRBD1. This CDR3 contains 16 residues. Germline CDR1 MNHEY, CDR2 SVGAGI. J lost 2 bases, V lost 0 bases, and 4 bases had no gene match.

This clonotype was counted between two and nine times. V is TRBV18 and J is TRBJ2-7, with D uncertain. V was clipped by 3 bases and J by 6 bases, with 15 bases between them. Germline V gene data show CDR1 as KGHSH and CDR2 as LQKENI. The CDR3 contains 14 residues. This CDR3 is CASSPVWSVAEQYF. For the CDR3, the DNA is TGTGCCAGCTCACCGGTATGGAGTGTAGCCGAGCAGTACTTC.

V usage is TRBV30 and J usage is TRBJ2-1; 14 nucleotides align to TRBD2. This CDR3 contains 21 residues. Germline V gene data show CDR1 as GTSNPN and CDR2 as SVGIG (reference sequence). Losses at the gene ends were 4 bases for V and 1 base for J; bases not matched to a gene: 18. The CDR3 protein is CAWTVGRLAGGPSRSYNEQFF. The CDR3 DNA is TGTGCCTGGACTGTAGGGAGACTAGCGGGAGGGCCGAGTAGGTCCTACAATGAGCAGTTCTTC.

The count of this clonotype is one. The genes are TRBV12-3 or TRBV12-4 and TRBJ2-7, with TRBD2 matching 11 bases. The CDR3 totals 18 residues. J gave up 3 bases and V 5 bases, and 15 bases lay outside the gene matches. For the CDR3, the DNA is TGTGCCAGCAGTCCACATTCCCGAAGACTAGCGGGACGCTACGAGCAGTACTTC. Protein product: CASSPHSRRLAGRYEQYF.

This chain connects TRBV20-1 to TRBJ2-2, with D possibly called TRBD1 or TRBD2 (6 bases each). The V gene's germline CDR1 is DFQATT and CDR2 SNEGSKA (reference sequence). This CDR3 spans 15 amino acids. V lost 5 bases and J lost 3, with 16 bases in between. The CDR3 DNA is TGCAGTGCTCGTTACCCGGGGGCAGACACCGGGGAGCTGTTTTTT. The encoded protein is CSARYPGADTGELFF.

This chain connects TRBV2 to TRBJ1-2; D ambiguous. This CDR3 contains 13 residues. Germline values: CDR1 SNHLY, CDR2 FYNNEI. V lost 0 bases to trimming and J lost 3 bases, with 5 bases between them. CDR3 DNA sequence: TGTGCCAGCAGTGAAGCCGGGTACTATGGCTACACCTTC. The encoded protein is CASSEAGYYGYTF.

This clonotype was detected only a few times. The chain recombines TRBV5-6 with TRBJ2-5; D may match TRBD1 or TRBD2 (5 bases each). Trimming removed 7 bases from V and 5 bases from J, with 18 bases in between. CDR3 size: 14 residues. Germline V gene data show CDR1 as SGHDT and CDR2 as YYEEEE. The CDR3, as DNA: TGTGCCAGCTTCCGGGGCCACAATGGGGAGACCCAGTACTTC. Translation: CASFRGHNGETQYF.

This clonotype was counted only a few times. The V and J genes are TRBV29-1 and TRBJ2-7, with unresolved D. Trimming took off 4 bases at V and 0 bases at J, with 10 bases between the two ends. Germline-derived CDR1 and CDR2 are SQVTM and ANQGSEA. The length of the CDR3 is 13 residues. CDR3 amino acids: CSVGTSSSYEQYF. In DNA, the CDR3 is TGCAGCGTTGGTACATCCTCCTCCTACGAGCAGTACTTC.

This clonotype came up a few times. The chain employs TRBV5-1 and TRBJ2-1; D is unclear. V lost 0 bases, J lost 0 bases, and 10 bases lay in between. CDR1 is SGHRS and CDR2 is YFSETQ in the germline V gene. CDR3 length equals 16 residues. As DNA, the CDR3 is TGCGCCAGCAGCTTGGAAGGGTTCAGCTCCTACAATGAGCAGTTCTTC. Its protein product is CASSLEGFSSYNEQFF.

CDR3: CSARQASGSPGELFF. In nucleotides, the CDR3 is TGCAGTGCTAGGCAGGCTAGCGGGAGCCCCGGGGAGCTGTTTTTT. The rearrangement uses TRBV20-1 and TRBJ2-2; TRBD2 matches 10 bases. The germline V gene has CDR1 DFQATT and CDR2 SNEGSKA (reference sequence). The CDR3 consists of 15 residues. J was trimmed by 6 bases and V by 3 bases; bases with no gene match: 7.

This chain uses TRBV5-1 with TRBJ2-3, with D possibly matching TRBD2 (6 bases). The CDR3 consists of 14 residues. Germline loops: CDR1 SGHRS, CDR2 YFSETQ. V gave up 5 bases and J gave up 2 bases, with 12 bases separating them. The CDR3 DNA is TGCGCCAGCAGAGCCGGGGGTCCCACAGATACGCAGTATTTT. As protein: CASRAGGPTDTQYF.